The next 16 T cell receptor beta chains were all read from a single sample in a study of T cell clonality in common variable immunodeficiency. Clones were read by immunoSEQ multiplex PCR, and TCRdb kept only the in-frame ones, dropping some. Observed in the sample are 15,000 to 20,000 clones, none of them singletons. These receptors have no identified antigens. Regarding the study as a whole: Fewer deletions and N-nucleotide insertions were reportedly seen in common variable immunodeficiency TCR beta sequences.

The sequenced sample consisted of peripheral blood mononuclear cells. Source of these receptors: a human donor with common variable immunodeficiency.

Note on this clone: Coverage ceases 3 residues before the CDR3 finishes, and the germline J gene fills in the end. This chain connects TRBV7-9 to TRBJ1-2; no clear D gene. CDR3 size: 13 residues. Trimming stripped 3 bases from V and 0 bases from J, with 5 bases between. The V gene's germline CDR1 is SEHNR and CDR2 FQNEAQ (reference sequence). The sequenced part of the CDR3 DNA is TGTGCCAGCAGCTTTCTCTCTAACTATGGC. Translated: CASSFLSNYG. In full, the CDR3 reads CASSFLSNYGYTF.

In its sample, this clone was seen a few times. CDR3: CASSLRGTLAGGQETQYF. Incomplete CDR3 DNA: TGCGCCAGCAGCTTGAGGGGGACGCTAGCGGGCGGACAAGAGACC. The chain is built from TRBV5-1 and TRBJ2-5; 8 bases agree with TRBD2. The read stops 3 residues short of the end of the CDR3; the missing end is completed from the germline J gene. The CDR3 contains 18 residues. Germline-derived CDR1 and CDR2 are SGHRS and YFSETQ. V shed 1 base and J 2 bases; nucleotides not matched to a gene: 13.

This clone was seen at least ten times. CDR3 bases read: TGTGCCAGCAGTGAAAGACTTTATGGC. Translated: CASSERLYG. The CDR3, in full, reads CASSERLYGYTF. The rearrangement links TRBV2 to TRBJ1-2; D ambiguous. The CDR3 extends 3 residues past the end of the read, so its final part is completed from the germline J gene. CDR1 and CDR2 (germline): SNHLY, FYNNEI. Trimming left V 2 bases short and J 5 bases short, with 6 bases between. The CDR3 is 12 residues long.

This clone was observed many times. The read finishes 3 residues shy of the CDR3 end, and the germline J gene is used to complete it. The chain has TRBV7-2 and TRBJ2-5; possibly TRBD2 for D (5 bases). The V end lost 5 bases, the J end lost 2 bases, and 12 bases lay between the germline ends. This CDR3 is built from 14 residues. The germline V gene has CDR1 SGHTA and CDR2 FQGNSA. The covered CDR3 bases are TGTGCCAGCAGCCTACGGACTCTACAAGAGACC. This sequence encodes CASSLRTLQET. The whole CDR3 is CASSLRTLQETQYF.

On this clone itself: The missing CDR3 end, 3 residues past where the read stops, is filled in from the germline J gene. The chain employs TRBV7-9 and TRBJ2-7; 9 positions match TRBD1. V gave up 5 bases and J gave up 1 base; unmatched junction bases: 6. The CDR3 runs to 15 residues. CDR1 and CDR2 from the germline V gene are SEHNR and FQNEAQ (reference sequence). The CDR3 bases that were read are TGTGCCAGCAGCGCGTCGACAGGGGGTTCCTACGAG. It is translated as CASSASTGGSYE. The complete CDR3 reads CASSASTGGSYEQYF.

Note on this clone: The CDR3 end falls 3 residues outside the read, so it is completed with the germline J gene. This chain connects TRBV5-1 to TRBJ2-1, with 8 bases fitting TRBD2. Germline V gene lookup returns CDR1 SGHRS and CDR2 YFSETQ. CDR3 size: 21 residues. The V segment lost 0 bases and the J segment 5 bases; nucleotides outside the gene matches: 22. The covered CDR3 bases are TGCGCCAGCAGCTTGGCCGGGTCCCTTGCGGGGGGACGCCTAATAAACAATGAG. This encodes CASSLAGSLAGGRLINNE. The entire CDR3 protein is CASSLAGSLAGGRLINNEQFF.

This clone has a count of ten or more. The CDR3 end lies 3 residues beyond the end of the read and is filled in from the germline J gene. V gene TRBV20-1 combines with J gene TRBJ2-6, with 7 bases that match TRBD1. This CDR3 is built from 16 residues. The J segment lost 0 bases and the V segment lost 6 bases, leaving 8 bases of the junction unmatched. The germline V gene encodes CDR1 DFQATT and CDR2 SNEGSKA (reference sequence). The sequenced part of the CDR3 DNA is TGCAGTGCAACCGGACAGGAGTTCTCTGGGGCCAACGTC. Residues: CSATGQEFSGANV. The full CDR3 is CSATGQEFSGANVLTF.

Note on this clone: The CDR3 is cut off 3 residues early in the read; its end comes from the germline J gene. Other DNA variants within this sample encode the same CDR3. The chain joins TRBV7-2 to TRBJ1-5, with 10 nucleotides matching TRBD1. Germline-derived CDR1 and CDR2 are SGHTA and FQGNSA. Losses at the gene ends were 1 base for V and 4 bases for J; bases not matched to a gene: 1. This CDR3 region has 15 residues. The CDR3 protein is CASSLGTGGNQPQHF. Partial CDR3 DNA: TGTGCCAGCAGCTTAGGGACAGGGGGAAATCAGCCC.

This clone appeared a few times. The read falls 3 residues short of the CDR3 end, and the missing part is taken from the germline J gene. J is TRBJ2-5 and V is TRBV6-1; D possibly corresponds to TRBD2 (5 bases). From germline, CDR1 is MNHNS and CDR2 SASEGT. CDR3 size: 13 residues. V gave up 4 bases and J gave up 3 bases, with 9 bases separating them. CDR3 bases read: TGTGCCAGCAGTGGAGGGCAGGAAGAGACC. It codes for CASSGGQEET. The full CDR3 is CASSGGQEETQYF.

At least ten counts were recorded for this clone. The DNA read from the CDR3 is TGTGCCAGCACCATGAATCCAGACACAGATACG. This sequence encodes CASTMNPDTDT. The full CDR3 is CASTMNPDTDTQYF. This chain joins TRBV5-5 and TRBJ2-3; D gene ambiguous. The CDR3 extends 3 residues past the end of the read, so its final part is completed from the germline J gene. The germline CDR1 and CDR2 sequences are SGHKS and YYEKEE (reference sequence). The V and J ends lost 6 bases and 2 bases respectively, with 13 bases between them. This CDR3 has 14 residues.

This clone has at least ten counts. Read coverage stops 3 residues before the CDR3 terminus; the germline J gene supplies the remainder. The V and J genes are TRBV6-1 and TRBJ1-1; D might be TRBD1 (5 bases). Germline CDR1 is MNHNS and CDR2 is SASEGT. The CDR3 consists of 15 residues. V was cut by 4 bases and J by 1 base, with 13 bases left in between. The CDR3 sequence: CASSVRQNRNTEAFF. CDR3 bases read: TGTGCCAGCAGTGTAAGACAGAATCGGAACACTGAA.

This clone came up a few times. From the germline J gene comes the end of the CDR3, since the read stops 3 residues before it. The chain employs TRBV7-6 and TRBJ2-3; possible D gene TRBD2, 5 bases. CDR1 SGHVS and CDR2 FNYEAQ come from the germline V gene. This CDR3 is built from 15 residues. V gave up 1 base and J gave up 6 bases, with 14 bases separating them. The CDR3 loop reads CASSLGRTSWDTQYF. CDR3 bases read: TGTGCCAGCAGCTTAGGACGGACTTCCTGGGATACG. The entire variable domain, with the rest obtained from reference TRBV7-6 and TRBJ2-3, is as follows: GAGVSQSPRYKVTKRGQDVALRCDPISGHVSLYWYRQALGQGPEFLTYFNYEAQQDKSGLPNDRFSAERPEGSISTLTIQRTEQRDSAMYRCASSLGRTSWDTQYFGPGTRLTVL.

With regard to this clone: The read halts 3 residues ahead of the CDR3 end, with the missing end drawn from the germline J gene. V is TRBV5-1 and J is TRBJ2-7; TRBD2 aligns across 8 bases. V shed 0 bases, J shed 3 bases, and the junction held 8 bases outside the gene matches. CDR1 SGHRS and CDR2 YFSETQ come from the germline V gene. The CDR3 loop spans 16 amino acids. CDR3 bases read: TGCGCCAGCAGCTTGGGGGTAGCGGGGTTTAACTACGAG. The encoded protein is CASSLGVAGFNYE. The CDR3 in full is CASSLGVAGFNYEQYF.

Ten or more counts support this clone. Read data end 3 residues before the CDR3 end; the end is taken from the germline J gene. The chain combines TRBV19 with TRBJ1-1, with a weak D call TRBD1 (6 bases). V was pared by 0 bases and J by 5 bases, with 13 bases between. The CDR3 extends over 15 amino acids. CDR1 is LNHDA, CDR2 SQIVND, per germline (reference sequence). The CDR3 DNA, read in part, is TGTGCCAGTAGTATAGACCCGACAGGTAATACTGAA. This codes for CASSIDPTGNTE. The complete CDR3 reads CASSIDPTGNTEAFF.

This clone was seen at least ten times. The read stops 3 residues short of the end of the CDR3; the missing end is completed from the germline J gene. This chain connects TRBV2 to TRBJ2-5; 8 bases agree with TRBD1. V shed 4 bases and J 2 bases; nucleotides not matched to a gene: 0. There are 13 residues in the CDR3. Germline CDR1 SNHLY, CDR2 FYNNEI. Partial CDR3 DNA: TGTGCCAGCAGTGGGACAGGGCAAGAGACC. Translating it yields CASSGTGQET. The whole CDR3 sequence is CASSGTGQETQYF.

This clone was detected a few times. The read finishes 3 residues shy of the CDR3 end, and the germline J gene is used to complete it. V usage is TRBV5-1 and J usage is TRBJ2-3; D may be TRBD1 (6 bases). In germline, CDR1 is SGHRS, CDR2 YFSETQ. V was trimmed by 0 bases and J by 1 base, leaving 12 bases between them. CDR3 length: 16 residues. CDR3 amino acids: CASSLVGGGGTDTQYF. Partial CDR3 DNA: TGCGCCAGCAGCTTGGTAGGGGGTGGGGGCACAGATACG. Full variable domain (remainder filled in from reference TRBV5-1 and TRBJ2-3): KAGVTQTPRYLIKTRGQQVTLSCSPISGHRSVSWYQQTPGQGLQFLFEYFSETQRNKGNFPGRFSGRQFSNSRSEMNVSTLELGDSALYLCASSLVGGGGTDTQYFGPGTRLTVL.